The present entry profiles one T cell receptor (beta chain) with its context. Its specificity is unknown. The sample originates from a study of shared clonotypes between healthy human individuals. Study conclusions and caveats: Clonotypes that were shared across a few donors made up approximately 5.1% of naive CD4 clonotypes. The genetic and exposure-history diversity represented was limited by few donors.

Only CD45RO-negative cells positively selected for CCR7 counted as naive CD8 cells, so terminally differentiated effector memory CD45RA+ cells were excluded. CDR1 MDHEN and CDR2 SYDVKM come from the germline V gene. Trimming stripped 2 bases from V and 10 bases from J, with 11 bases between. The CDR3 runs 12 residues. This table comes from immunoSEQ multiplex PCR, and its TCRdb copy is limited to in-frame clones, with some not included. Of about 2 million clones detected, about 95% appear once; the ten largest clones hold 1% to 1.5%. The source material was naive CD8+ T cells sorted from blood. The chain couples TRBV28 to TRBJ2-5, with no clear D. This sequence was found in a man between 18 and 29 years old in good health. CDR3 bases: TGTGCCAGCAGTTTAGACTCGGCGGACCAGTACTTC. Translation gives CASSLDSADQYF.